This entry describes one T cell receptor (beta chain). Its antigen is undetermined. The data originate from a study of Tregs in tolerant kidney transplant recipients. The study's findings and limits: The most relevant donor-specific Treg TCRbeta repertoire apparently came from expansion with activated donor B cells.

Profiled with immunoSEQ multiplex PCR; TCRdb holds only in-frame clones, not every one. This table has about 240,000 clones, about 80% appearing once. Germline lookup yields CDR1 KGHSH and CDR2 LQKENI. This CDR3 contains 18 residues. V was trimmed by 0 bases and J by 4 bases, leaving 21 bases between them. This receptor was taken from a human donor in good health. Sequencing used CD4+ T cells from blood. This sequence joins TRBV18 and TRBJ1-1; tentatively, D is TRBD1 (5 bases). CDR3 DNA sequence: TGTGCCAGCTCACCACCCATCTGGCCCCAAGGGGTGGTCACTGAAGCTTTCTTT. This encodes CASSPPIWPQGVVTEAFF. The whole variable domain, filled in from reference TRBV18 and TRBJ1-1, reads NAGVMQNPRHLVRRRGQEARLRCSPMKGHSHVYWYRQLPEEGLKFMVYLQKENIIDESGMPKERFSAEFPKEGPSILRIQQVVRGDSAAYFCASSPPIWPQGVVTEAFFGQGTRLTVV.